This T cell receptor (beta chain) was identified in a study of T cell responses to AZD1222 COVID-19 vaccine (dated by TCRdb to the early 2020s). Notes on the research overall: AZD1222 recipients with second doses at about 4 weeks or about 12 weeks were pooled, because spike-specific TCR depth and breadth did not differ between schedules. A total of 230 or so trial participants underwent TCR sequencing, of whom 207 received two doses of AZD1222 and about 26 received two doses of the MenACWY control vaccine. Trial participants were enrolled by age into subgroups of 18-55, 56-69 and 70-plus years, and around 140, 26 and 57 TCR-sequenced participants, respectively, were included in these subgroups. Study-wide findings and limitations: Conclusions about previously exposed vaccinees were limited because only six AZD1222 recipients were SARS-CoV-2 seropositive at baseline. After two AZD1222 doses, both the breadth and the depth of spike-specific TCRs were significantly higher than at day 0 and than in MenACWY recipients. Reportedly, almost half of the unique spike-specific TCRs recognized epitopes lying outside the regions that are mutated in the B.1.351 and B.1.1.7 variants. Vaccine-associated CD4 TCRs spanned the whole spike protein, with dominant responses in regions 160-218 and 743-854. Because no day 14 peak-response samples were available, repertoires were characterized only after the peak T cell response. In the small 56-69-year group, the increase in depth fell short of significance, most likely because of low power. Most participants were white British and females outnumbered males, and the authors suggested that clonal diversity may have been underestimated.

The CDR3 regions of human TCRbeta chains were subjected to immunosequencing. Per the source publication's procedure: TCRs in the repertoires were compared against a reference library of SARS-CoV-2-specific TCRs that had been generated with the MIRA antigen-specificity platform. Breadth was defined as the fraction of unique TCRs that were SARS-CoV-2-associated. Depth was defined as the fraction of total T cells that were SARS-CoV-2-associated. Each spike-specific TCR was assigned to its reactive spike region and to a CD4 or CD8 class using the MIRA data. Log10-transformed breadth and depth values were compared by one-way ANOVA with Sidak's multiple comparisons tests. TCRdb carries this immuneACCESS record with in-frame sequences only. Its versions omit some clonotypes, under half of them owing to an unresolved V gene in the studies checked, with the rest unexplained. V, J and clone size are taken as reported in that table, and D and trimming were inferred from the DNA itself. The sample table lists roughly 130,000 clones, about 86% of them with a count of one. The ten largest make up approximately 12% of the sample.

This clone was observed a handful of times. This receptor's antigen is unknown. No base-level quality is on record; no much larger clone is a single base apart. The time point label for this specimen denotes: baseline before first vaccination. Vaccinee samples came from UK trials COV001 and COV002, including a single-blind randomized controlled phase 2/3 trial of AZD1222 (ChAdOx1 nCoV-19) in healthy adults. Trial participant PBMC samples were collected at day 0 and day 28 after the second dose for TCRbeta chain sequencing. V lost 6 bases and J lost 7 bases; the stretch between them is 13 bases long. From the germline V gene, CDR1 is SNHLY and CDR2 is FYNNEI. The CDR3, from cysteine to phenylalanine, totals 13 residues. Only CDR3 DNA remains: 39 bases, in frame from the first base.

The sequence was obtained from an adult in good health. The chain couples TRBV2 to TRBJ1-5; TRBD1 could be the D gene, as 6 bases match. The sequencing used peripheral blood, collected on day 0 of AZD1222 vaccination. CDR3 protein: CASSDEQGQPQHF. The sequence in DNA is TGTGCCAGCAGCGACGAACAGGGCCAGCCCCAGCATTTT.